The next 13 T cell receptor beta chains were all read from a single sample in a study of T cell changes during pregnancy in multiple sclerosis. Measured with immunoSEQ multiplex PCR; TCRdb has only the in-frame clones, and not every one. In the table there are about 72,000 clones, 91% of which are singletons. Sequencing used peripheral blood, obtained in the third trimester of pregnancy. These receptors were taken from a female donor in good health, enrolled as a control in a pregnancy study.

The genes are TRBV9 and TRBJ2-7; 12 positions agree with TRBD2. Germline V gene lookup returns CDR1 SGDLS and CDR2 YYNGEE. The CDR3 contains 15 residues. The V segment lost 4 bases and the J segment 6 bases; nucleotides outside the gene matches: 8. The CDR3 region has the DNA TGTGCCAGCAGCAAAGGACTAGCGGGACCTTTCGAGCAGTACTTC. Its protein product is CASSKGLAGPFEQYF.

The chain employs TRBV5-1 and TRBJ1-4; possible D gene TRBD1, 6 bases. Trimming shortened V by 4 bases and J by 4 bases, and 11 bases separated the two germline ends. The length of the CDR3 is 14 residues. Germline loops: CDR1 SGHRS, CDR2 YFSETQ. The CDR3 DNA is TGCGCCAGCAGCCCGGACAGTTATAATGAAAAACTGTTTTTT. It is translated as CASSPDSYNEKLFF. The variable domain in full, completed from reference TRBV5-1 and TRBJ1-4, reads KAGVTQTPRYLIKTRGQQVTLSCSPISGHRSVSWYQQTPGQGLQFLFEYFSETQRNKGNFPGRFSGRQFSNSRSEMNVSTLELGDSALYLCASSPDSYNEKLFFGSGTQLSVL.

This rearrangement joins TRBV4-1 to TRBJ1-1, with D tentatively TRBD1 (5 bases). CDR1 is MGHRA, CDR2 YSYEKL, per germline. Trimming took 7 bases from V and 0 from J, leaving 12 bases between them. CDR3 size: 14 residues. The CDR3 DNA is TGCGCCAGCACAAGGACGGACATGAACACTGAAGCTTTCTTT. Amino acids: CASTRTDMNTEAFF.

CDR3 region: CASSLRGMGETQYF. The CDR3 nucleotides read TGTGCCAGCAGCTTAAGGGGGATGGGGGAGACCCAGTACTTC. The V call is TRBV7-9, the J call TRBJ2-5; D perhaps matches TRBD1 (6 bases). CDR3 length: 14 amino acids. Germline V lookup: CDR1 SEHNR, CDR2 FQNEAQ (reference sequence). The germline V and J ends were trimmed by 2 bases and 5 bases, with 12 bases remaining between them.

The gene calls are TRBV19 and TRBJ2-3, with TRBD2 matching over 14 bases. CDR3 size: 18 residues. Germline loops: CDR1 LNHDA, CDR2 SQIVND (reference sequence). After removal of 0 bases from V and 4 bases from J, the junction contained 6 bases not matched to a gene. The CDR3 protein is CASSIDWGLAGAADTQYF. The CDR3 DNA sequence: TGTGCCAGTAGTATAGATTGGGGACTAGCGGGGGCCGCAGATACGCAGTATTTT.

The CDR3 protein is CASSSQYNQPQHF. The CDR3 bases are TGTGCCAGTAGTTCGCAGTACAATCAGCCCCAGCATTTT. The J gene is TRBJ1-5, the V gene TRBV19; D is unresolved. The germline CDR1 and CDR2 sequences are LNHDA and SQIVND (reference sequence). The CDR3 sequence is 13 residues long. Deletions cut 5 bases from V and 3 bases from J, with 8 bases between.

The rearrangement joins TRBV19 to TRBJ1-5; maybe TRBD1 (6 bases). This CDR3 has 16 residues. V lost 2 bases and J lost 0, with 11 bases in between. CDR1 is LNHDA, CDR2 SQIVND, per germline (reference sequence). CDR3 sequence reads: CASSIQGYYSNQPQHF. Written as DNA, the CDR3 is TGTGCCAGTAGTATACAGGGGTATTATAGCAATCAGCCCCAGCATTTT.

The chain links TRBV5-4 to TRBJ1-3; the D gene is possibly TRBD1 (6 bases). CDR3 size: 17 residues. The V end was cut by 4 bases, the J end by 0 bases, with 17 bases between. CDR1 is SGHNT, CDR2 YYREEE, per germline (reference sequence). The CDR3 here is CASSRSGQSISGNTIYF. The CDR3 nucleotides read TGTGCCAGCAGCCGAAGTGGACAGTCGATCTCTGGAAACACCATATATTTT.

The CDR3 region has the DNA TGTGCCACCAGCAGAGATAGGGCGGGGGAAATCACAGATACGCAGTATTTT. It specifies CATSRDRAGEITDTQYF. The chain is built from TRBV15 and TRBJ2-3; 7 bases map to TRBD2. Unmatched junction bases numbered 8, after V lost 0 bases and J lost 2 bases. CDR1 is LNHNV, CDR2 YYDKDF, per germline (reference sequence). CDR3 length: 17 residues.

This sequence joins TRBV6-5 and TRBJ1-2, with a tentative D call TRBD1 (6 bases). Trimming left V 6 bases short and J 2 bases short, with 13 bases between. The CDR3 sequence is 14 residues long. From germline, CDR1 is MNHEY and CDR2 SVGAGI. The CDR3 loop reads CASRGTTGNYGYTF. In nucleotides, the CDR3 is TGTGCCAGCAGGGGTACCACAGGGAACTATGGCTACACCTTC.

CDR3 nucleotide sequence: TGTGCCAGCAGTTACGGGACAGGGCCGACGGTGGAGACCCAGTACTTC. It codes for CASSYGTGPTVETQYF. The V and J genes are TRBV6-5 and TRBJ2-5, with 9 bases that match TRBD1. Looked up from germline, CDR1 is MNHEY and CDR2 is SVGAGI. The CDR3 has 16 amino acids. The V gene end was trimmed by 2 bases and the J gene end by 5 bases; junction bases not matched to a gene: 9.

The chain links TRBV4-1 to TRBJ1-1, with 8 nucleotides matching TRBD1. This CDR3 comprises 15 residues. Germline CDR1 and CDR2: MGHRA and YSYEKL. J lost 3 bases, V lost 1 base, and 4 bases had no gene match. CDR3 sequence: CASSQAPDRDTEAFF. Written as DNA, the CDR3 is TGCGCCAGCAGCCAAGCTCCGGACAGGGACACTGAAGCTTTCTTT.

Turning to this clone: One junction end does not reproduce the germline sequence, and a read error may be involved. The genes are TRBV5-1 and TRBJ2-7; 7 bases match TRBD1. CDR1 is SGHRS, CDR2 YFSETQ, per germline. The CDR3 is 17 residues long. CDR3 nucleotide sequence: TGCGCCAGCAGCCTGGGGACAGCGTTCCGGACCCTTAATCCCCCCTTCTTC. It encodes CASSLGTAFRTLNPPFF.